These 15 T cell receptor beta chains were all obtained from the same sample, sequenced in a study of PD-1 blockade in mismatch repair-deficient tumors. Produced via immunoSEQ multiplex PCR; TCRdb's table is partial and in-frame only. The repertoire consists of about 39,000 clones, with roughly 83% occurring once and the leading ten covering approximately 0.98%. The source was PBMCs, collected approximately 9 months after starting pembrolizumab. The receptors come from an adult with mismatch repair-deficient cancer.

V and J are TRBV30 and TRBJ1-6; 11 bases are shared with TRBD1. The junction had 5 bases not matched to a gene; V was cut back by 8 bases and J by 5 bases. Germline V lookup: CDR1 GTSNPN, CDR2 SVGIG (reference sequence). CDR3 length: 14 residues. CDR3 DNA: TGTGCCCGTCGGACAGGGGGCAATAATTCACCCCTCCACTTT. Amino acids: CARRTGGNNSPLHF.

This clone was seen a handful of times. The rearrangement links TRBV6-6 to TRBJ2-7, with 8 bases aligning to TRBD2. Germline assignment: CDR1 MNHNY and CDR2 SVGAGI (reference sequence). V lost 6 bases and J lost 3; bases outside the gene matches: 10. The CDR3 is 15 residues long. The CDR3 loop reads CASSPGTRKDYEQYF. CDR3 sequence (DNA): TGTGCCAGCAGCCCCGGGACTAGAAAGGACTACGAGCAGTACTTC.

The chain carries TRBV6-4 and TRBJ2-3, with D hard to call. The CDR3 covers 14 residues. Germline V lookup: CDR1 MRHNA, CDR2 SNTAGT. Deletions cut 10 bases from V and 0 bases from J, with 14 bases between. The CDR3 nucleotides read TGTGCCACTGAACCAGCGCGGAGCACAGATACGCAGTATTTT. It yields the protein CATEPARSTDTQYF.

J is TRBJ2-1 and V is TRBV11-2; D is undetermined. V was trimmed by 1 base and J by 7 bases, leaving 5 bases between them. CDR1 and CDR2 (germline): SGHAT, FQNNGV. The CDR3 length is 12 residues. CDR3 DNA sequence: TGTGCCAGCAGCTTAGTAGTGAATGAGCAGTTCTTC. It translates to CASSLVVNEQFF.

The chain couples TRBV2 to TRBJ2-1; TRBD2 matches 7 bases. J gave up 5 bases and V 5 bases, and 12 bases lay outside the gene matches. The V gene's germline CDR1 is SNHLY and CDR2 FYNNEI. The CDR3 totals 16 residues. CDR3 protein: CASSSTGLQDHNEQFF. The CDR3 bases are TGTGCCAGCAGTTCCACGGGACTACAGGACCACAATGAGCAGTTCTTC.

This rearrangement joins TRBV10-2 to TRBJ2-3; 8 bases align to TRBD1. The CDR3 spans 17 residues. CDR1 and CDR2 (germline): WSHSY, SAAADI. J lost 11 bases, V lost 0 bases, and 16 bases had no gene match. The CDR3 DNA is TGCGCCAGCAGTGAGTCCCCGGGGCAGGGGGCCCAAGCCTGGCAGTATTTT. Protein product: CASSESPGQGAQAWQYF.

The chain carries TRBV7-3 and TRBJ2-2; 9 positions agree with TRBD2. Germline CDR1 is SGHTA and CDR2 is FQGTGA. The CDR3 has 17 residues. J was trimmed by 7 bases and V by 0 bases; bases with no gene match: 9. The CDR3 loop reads CASSLTRKREAGGELFF. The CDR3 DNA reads TGTGCCAGCAGCTTAACAAGGAAGCGGGAGGCGGGCGGGGAGCTGTTTTTT.

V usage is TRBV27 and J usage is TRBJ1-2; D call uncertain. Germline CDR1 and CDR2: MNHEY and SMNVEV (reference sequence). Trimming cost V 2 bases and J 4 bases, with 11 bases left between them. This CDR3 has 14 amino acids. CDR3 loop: CASSLGGIPYGYTF. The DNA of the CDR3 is TGTGCCAGCAGTTTAGGAGGGATCCCCTATGGCTACACCTTC.

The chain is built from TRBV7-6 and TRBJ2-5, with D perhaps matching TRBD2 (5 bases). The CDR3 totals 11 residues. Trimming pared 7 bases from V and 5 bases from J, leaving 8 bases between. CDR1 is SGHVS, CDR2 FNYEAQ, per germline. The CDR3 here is CASTPGETQYF. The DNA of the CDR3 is TGTGCCAGCACTCCGGGGGAGACCCAGTACTTC.

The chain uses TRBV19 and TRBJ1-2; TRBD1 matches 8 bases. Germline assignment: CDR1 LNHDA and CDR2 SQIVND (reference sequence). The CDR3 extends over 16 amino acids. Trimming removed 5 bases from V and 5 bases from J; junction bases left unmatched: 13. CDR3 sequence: CASSQQSGQGGYGYTF. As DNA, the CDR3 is TGTGCCAGTAGTCAACAGTCTGGACAGGGAGGGTATGGCTACACCTTC.

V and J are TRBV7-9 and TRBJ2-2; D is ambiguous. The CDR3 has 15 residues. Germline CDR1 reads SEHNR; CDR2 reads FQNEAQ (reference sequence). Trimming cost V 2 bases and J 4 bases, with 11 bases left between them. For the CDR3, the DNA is TGTGCCAGCAGCTTACTCGCAGGCCGCACCGGGGAGCTGTTTTTT. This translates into CASSLLAGRTGELFF.

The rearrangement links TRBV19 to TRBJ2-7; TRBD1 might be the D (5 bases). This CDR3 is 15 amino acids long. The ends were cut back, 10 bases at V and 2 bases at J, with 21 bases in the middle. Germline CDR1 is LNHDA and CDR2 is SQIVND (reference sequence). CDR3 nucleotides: TGTGCCACCGAGGTCCGAAACAGGCGCCCCTACGAGCAGTACTTC. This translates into CATEVRNRRPYEQYF.

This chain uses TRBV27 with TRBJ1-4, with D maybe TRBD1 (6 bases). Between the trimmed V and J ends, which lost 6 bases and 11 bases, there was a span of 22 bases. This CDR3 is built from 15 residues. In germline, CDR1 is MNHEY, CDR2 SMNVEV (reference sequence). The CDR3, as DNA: TGTGCCAGCAGCCCTGGGGCAGGGGCCAAGCCCAAACTGTTTTTT. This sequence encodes CASSPGAGAKPKLFF. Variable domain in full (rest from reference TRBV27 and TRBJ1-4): EAQVTQNPRYLITVTGKKLTVTCSQNMNHEYMSWYRQDPGLGLRQIYYSMNVEVTDKGDVPEGYKVSRKEKRNFPLILESPSPNQTSLYFCASSPGAGAKPKLFFGSGTQLSVL.

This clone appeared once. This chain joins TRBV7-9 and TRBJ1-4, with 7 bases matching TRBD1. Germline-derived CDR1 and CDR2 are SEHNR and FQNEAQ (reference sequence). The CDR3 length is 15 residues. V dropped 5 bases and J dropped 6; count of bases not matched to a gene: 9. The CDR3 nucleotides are TGTGCCAGCAGCCGACAGGGCGGAAGGGATGAAAAACTGTTTTTT. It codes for CASSRQGGRDEKLFF.

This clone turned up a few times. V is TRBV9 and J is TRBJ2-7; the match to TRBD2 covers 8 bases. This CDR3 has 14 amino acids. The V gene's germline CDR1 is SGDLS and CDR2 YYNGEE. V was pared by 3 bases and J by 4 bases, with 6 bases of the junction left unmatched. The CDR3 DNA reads TGTGCCAGCAGCGCAGCGGGAGAAGGTTACGAGCAGTACTTC. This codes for CASSAAGEGYEQYF.